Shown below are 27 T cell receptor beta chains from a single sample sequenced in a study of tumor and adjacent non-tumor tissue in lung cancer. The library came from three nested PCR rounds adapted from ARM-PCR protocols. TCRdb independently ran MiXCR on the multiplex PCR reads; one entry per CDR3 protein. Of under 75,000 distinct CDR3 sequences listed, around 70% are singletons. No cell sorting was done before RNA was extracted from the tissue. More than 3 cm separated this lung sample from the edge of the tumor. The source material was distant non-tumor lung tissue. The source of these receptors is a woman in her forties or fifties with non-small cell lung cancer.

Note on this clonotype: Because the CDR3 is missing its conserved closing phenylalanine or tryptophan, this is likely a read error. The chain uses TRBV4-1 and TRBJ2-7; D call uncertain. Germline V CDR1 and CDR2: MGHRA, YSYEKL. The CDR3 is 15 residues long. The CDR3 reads CASSQGTHSSNEQYI. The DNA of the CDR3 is TGCGCCAGCAGCCAAGGAACCCACTCCTCCAACGAGCAGTACATA.

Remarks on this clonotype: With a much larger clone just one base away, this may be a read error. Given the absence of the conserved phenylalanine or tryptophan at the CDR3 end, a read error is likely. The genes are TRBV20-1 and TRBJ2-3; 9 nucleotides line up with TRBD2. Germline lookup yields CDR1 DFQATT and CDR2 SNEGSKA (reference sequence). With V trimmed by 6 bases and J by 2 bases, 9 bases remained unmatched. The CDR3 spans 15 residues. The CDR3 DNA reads TGCAGTGCACCAATTAGCGGGGGATACACAGATACGCAGTATTAT. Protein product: CSAPISGGYTDTQYY.

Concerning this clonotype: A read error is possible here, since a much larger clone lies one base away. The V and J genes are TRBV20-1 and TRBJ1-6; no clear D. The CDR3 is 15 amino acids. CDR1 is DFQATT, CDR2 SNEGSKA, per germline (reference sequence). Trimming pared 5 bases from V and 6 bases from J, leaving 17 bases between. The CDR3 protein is CSAPFPTSFNSPLHF. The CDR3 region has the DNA TGCAGTGCTCCTTTCCCGACAAGCTTTAATTCACCCCTCCACTTT.

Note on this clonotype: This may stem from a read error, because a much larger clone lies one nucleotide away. This CDR3 is CASRSSQEAFF. DNA for the CDR3: TGTGCCAGCAGATCATCACAGGAAGCTTTCTTT. V is TRBV12-3 or TRBV12-4 and J is TRBJ1-1; D unresolved. Trimming removed 6 bases at V and 8 bases at J, with 10 bases between. This CDR3 contains 11 residues.

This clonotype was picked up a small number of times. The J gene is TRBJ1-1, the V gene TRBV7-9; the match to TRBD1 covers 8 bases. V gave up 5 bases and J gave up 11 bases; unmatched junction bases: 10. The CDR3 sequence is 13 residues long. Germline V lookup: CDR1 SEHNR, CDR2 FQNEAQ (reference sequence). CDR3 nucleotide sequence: TGTGCCAGCAGCACTGGACAGGGAGAAGATGCTTTCTTT. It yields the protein CASSTGQGEDAFF.

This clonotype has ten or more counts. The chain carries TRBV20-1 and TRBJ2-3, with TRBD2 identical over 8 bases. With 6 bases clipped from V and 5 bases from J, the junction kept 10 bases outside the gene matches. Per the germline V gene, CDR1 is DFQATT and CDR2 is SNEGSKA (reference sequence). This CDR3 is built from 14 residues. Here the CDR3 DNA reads TGCAGTGCCCCGGGAGGGTTCGGGAAAGATACGCAGTATTTT. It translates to CSAPGGFGKDTQYF.

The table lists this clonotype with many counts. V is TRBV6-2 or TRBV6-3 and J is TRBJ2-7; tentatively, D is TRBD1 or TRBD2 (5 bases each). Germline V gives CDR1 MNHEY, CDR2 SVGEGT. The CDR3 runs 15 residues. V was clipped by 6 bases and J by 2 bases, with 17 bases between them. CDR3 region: CASSLTGTGPYEQYF. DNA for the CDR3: TGTGCCAGCAGCCTCACCGGGACGGGACCCTACGAGCAGTACTTC.

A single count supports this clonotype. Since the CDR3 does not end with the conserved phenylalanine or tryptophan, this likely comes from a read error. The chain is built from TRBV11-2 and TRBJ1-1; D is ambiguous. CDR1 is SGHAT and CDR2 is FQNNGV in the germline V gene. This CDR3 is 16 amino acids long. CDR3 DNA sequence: TGTGCCATCAGCTTACGAGTCGGCCGTGGAGACACTGAAGCTTTCTAT. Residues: CAISLRVGRGDTEAFY.

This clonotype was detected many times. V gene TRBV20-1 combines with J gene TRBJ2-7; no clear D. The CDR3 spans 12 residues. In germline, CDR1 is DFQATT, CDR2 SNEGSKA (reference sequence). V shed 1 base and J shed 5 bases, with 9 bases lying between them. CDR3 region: CSARGVGDEQYF. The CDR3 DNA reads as TGCAGTGCTAGAGGGGTTGGGGACGAGCAGTACTTC.

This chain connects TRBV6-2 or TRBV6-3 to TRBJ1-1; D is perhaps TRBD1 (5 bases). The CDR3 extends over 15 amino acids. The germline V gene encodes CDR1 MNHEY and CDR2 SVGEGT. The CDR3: CVNSGERGGYTEAFF. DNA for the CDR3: TGTGTCAACAGTGGTGAAAGGGGCGGGTACACTGAAGCTTTCTTT.

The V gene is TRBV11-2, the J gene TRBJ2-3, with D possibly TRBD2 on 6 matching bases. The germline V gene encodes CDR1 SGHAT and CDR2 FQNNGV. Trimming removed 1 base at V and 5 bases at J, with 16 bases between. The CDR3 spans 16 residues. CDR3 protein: CASSLGLVGMGDTQYF. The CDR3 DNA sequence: TGTGCCAGCAGCTTAGGACTAGTGGGAATGGGAGATACGCAGTATTTT.

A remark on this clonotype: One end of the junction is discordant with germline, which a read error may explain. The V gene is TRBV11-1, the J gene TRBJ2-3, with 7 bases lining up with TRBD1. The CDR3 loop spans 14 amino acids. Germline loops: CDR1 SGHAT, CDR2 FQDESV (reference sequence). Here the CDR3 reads CTRSIATGADTHYF. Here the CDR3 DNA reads TGTACCAGAAGCATAGCTACAGGGGCTGATACGCACTATTTT.

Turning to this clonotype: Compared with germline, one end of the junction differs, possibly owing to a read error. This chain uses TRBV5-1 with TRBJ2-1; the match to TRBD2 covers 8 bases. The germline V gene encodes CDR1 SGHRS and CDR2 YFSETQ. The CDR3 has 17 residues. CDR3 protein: CASSEGTRGRGVNEQFF. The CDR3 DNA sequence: TGCGCCAGCAGCGAAGGGACTAGGGGGAGAGGCGTAAATGAACAGTTCTTC.

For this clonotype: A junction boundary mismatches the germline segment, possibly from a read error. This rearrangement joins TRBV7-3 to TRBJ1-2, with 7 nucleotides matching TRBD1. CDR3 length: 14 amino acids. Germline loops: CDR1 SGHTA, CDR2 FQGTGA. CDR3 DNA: TGTGCGAGCAGCTTACCCGACAGGGAGTATGGCTACACTTTC. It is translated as CASSLPDREYGYTF.

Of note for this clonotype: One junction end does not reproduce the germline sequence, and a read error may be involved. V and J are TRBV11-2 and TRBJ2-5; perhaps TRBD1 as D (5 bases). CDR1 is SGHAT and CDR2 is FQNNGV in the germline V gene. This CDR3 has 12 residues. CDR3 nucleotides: TGTTCCAGTAGCCTTGCAGGGGAGACCCAGTACTTC. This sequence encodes CSSSLAGETQYF.

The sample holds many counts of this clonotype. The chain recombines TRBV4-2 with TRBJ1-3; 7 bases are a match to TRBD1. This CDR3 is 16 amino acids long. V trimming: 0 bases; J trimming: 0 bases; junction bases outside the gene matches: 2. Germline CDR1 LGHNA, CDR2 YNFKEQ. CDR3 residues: CASSQETGLSGNTIYF. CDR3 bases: TGTGCCAGCAGCCAAGAGACAGGGCTCTCTGGAAACACCATATATTTT.

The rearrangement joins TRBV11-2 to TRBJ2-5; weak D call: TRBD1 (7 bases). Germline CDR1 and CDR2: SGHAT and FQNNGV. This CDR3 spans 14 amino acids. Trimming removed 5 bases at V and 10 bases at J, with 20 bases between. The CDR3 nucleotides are TGTGCCAGCAGCCAAAACGCAGGGGGGCCGGTCCAGTACTTC. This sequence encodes CASSQNAGGPVQYF.

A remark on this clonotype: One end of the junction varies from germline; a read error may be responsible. The CDR3 DNA reads as TGCGCCAGTAGCCAAGCGTTCTCTAGCGGGGACCTACTAAGCAAAAACATTCAGTACTTC. It translates to CASSQAFSSGDLLSKNIQYF. This chain joins TRBV4-1 and TRBJ2-4; TRBD2 agrees at 9 bases. The CDR3 is 20 amino acids. Germline V gives CDR1 MGHRA, CDR2 YSYEKL.

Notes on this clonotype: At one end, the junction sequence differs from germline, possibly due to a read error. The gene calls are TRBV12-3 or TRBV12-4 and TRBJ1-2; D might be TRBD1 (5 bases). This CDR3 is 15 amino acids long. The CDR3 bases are TGTGCCAGCAGTTTCGGCGCGGACGGGGCTGGTGGCTACAACTTC. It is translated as CASSFGADGAGGYNF.

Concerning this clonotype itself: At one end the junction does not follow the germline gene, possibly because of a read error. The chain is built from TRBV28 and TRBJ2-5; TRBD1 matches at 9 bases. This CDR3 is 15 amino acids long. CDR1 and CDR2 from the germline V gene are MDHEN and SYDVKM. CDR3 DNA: TGTGCCGGCAGTCATGGGACAGGGAGGCGAGAGACCCAGTATTTC. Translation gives CAGSHGTGRRETQYF.

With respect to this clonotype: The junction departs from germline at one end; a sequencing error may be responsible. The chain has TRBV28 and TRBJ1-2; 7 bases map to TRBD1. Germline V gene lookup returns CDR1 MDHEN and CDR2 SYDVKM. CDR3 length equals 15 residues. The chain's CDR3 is CACSLIQGGGYGYTF. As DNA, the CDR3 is TGTGCCTGCAGTTTGATCCAGGGGGGAGGATATGGCTACACCTTC.

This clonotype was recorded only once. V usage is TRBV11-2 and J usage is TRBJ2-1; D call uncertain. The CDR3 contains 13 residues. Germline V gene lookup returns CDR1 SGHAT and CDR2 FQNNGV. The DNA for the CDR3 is TGTGCAATCAGCTCCCTGGGCAAGCCAGAGCAGTTCTTC. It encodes CAISSLGKPEQFF. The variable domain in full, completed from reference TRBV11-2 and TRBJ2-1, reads EAGVAQSPRYKIIEKRQSVAFWCNPISGHATLYWYQQILGQGPKLLIQFQNNGVVDDSQLPKDRFSAERLKGVDSTLKIQPAKLEDSAVYLCAISSLGKPEQFFGPGTRLTVL.

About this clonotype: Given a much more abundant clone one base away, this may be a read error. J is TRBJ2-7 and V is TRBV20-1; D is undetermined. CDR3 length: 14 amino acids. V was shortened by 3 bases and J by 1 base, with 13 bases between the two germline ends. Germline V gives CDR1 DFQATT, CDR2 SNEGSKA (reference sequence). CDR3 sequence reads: CSASNPGVSYEQYF. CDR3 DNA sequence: TGCAGTGCTAGTAATCCAGGAGTATCCTACGAGCAGTACTTC.

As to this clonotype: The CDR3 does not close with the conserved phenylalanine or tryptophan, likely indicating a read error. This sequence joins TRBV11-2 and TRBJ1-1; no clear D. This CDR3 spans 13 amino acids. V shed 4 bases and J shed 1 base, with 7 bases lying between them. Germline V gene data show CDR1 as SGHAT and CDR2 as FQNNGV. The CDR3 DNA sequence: TGTGCCAGCAGCTCCCTACGGAACACTGAAGCTTTCTCT. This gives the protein CASSSLRNTEAFS.

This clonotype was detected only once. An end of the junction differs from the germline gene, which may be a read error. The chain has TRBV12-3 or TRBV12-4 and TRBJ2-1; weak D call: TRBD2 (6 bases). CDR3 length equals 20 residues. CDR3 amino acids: CASLPGVGSSAKSSYNEQFF. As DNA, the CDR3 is TGTGCCAGCCTCCCGGGAGTCGGTTCCTCTGCTAAAAGCTCCTACAATGAACAGTTCTTC.

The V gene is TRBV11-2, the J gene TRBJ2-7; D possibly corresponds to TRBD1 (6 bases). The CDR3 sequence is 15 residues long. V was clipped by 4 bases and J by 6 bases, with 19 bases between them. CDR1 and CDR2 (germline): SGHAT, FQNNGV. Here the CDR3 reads CASSSETGRICEQYF. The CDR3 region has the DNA TGTGCCAGCAGCTCGGAGACAGGCCGGATCTGCGAGCAGTACTTC.

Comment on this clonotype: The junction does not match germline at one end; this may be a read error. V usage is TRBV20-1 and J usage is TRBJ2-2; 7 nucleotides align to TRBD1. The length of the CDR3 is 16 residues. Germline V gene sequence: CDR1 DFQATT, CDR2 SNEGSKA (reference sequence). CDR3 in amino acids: CSARAPGLRNTGELLF. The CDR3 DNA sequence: TGCAGTGCTAGAGCCCCGGGTCTACGAAACACAGGGGAGCTGTTATTT.